These T cell receptor beta chains were read from a single sample in a study of T cell responses to AZD1222 COVID-19 vaccine. Produced via immunoSEQ multiplex PCR; TCRdb's table is partial and in-frame only. The profile shows under 300,000 clones, more than 85% of them singletons. The source material was peripheral blood, sampled on day 0 of AZD1222 vaccination. The receptors originated from an adult in good health. The CDR3 runs from the conserved cysteine through the conserved F or W. Fields, in order: V gene, J gene, clone size, D gene, CDR3 length, CDR3 protein, CDR3 DNA. A D gene is named only where the DNA matches it firmly. Clone size is not always given. Where it is, it says once, few, many or a class for expanded clones.

v_gene: TRBV28; j_gene: TRBJ2-1; abundance: -; d_gene: -; len: 17; CDR3aa: CASSPTLGSASYNEQFF; CDR3nt: TGTGCCAGCAGTCCAACCCTGGGCTCCGCCTCCTACAATGAGCAGTTCTTC
v_gene: TRBV2; j_gene: TRBJ1-5; abundance: -; d_gene: -; len: 14; CDR3aa: CASSSPLSNQPQHF; CDR3nt: TGTGCCAGCAGTTCTCCATTGAGCAATCAGCCCCAGCATTTT
v_gene: TRBV11-2; j_gene: TRBJ2-7; abundance: -; d_gene: -; len: 14; CDR3aa: CASSLVVKPYEQYF; CDR3nt: TGTGCCAGCAGCTTAGTCGTCAAACCCTACGAGCAGTACTTC
v_gene: TRBV4-1; j_gene: TRBJ2-7; abundance: once; d_gene: -; len: 16; CDR3aa: CASSQGERGGGDEQYF; CDR3nt: TGCGCCAGCAGCCAAGGGGAAAGAGGGGGCGGGGACGAGCAGTACTTC
v_gene: TRBV5-1; j_gene: TRBJ2-3; abundance: -; d_gene: -; len: 14; CDR3aa: CASSLDGSTDTQYF; CDR3nt: TGCGCCAGCAGCTTAGATGGCAGCACAGATACGCAGTATTTT
v_gene: TRBV28; j_gene: TRBJ2-7; abundance: -; d_gene: -; len: 14; CDR3aa: CASSLQGSSYEQYF; CDR3nt: TGTGCCAGCAGTTTACAAGGGAGCTCCTACGAGCAGTACTTC
v_gene: TRBV29-1; j_gene: TRBJ2-7; abundance: -; d_gene: -; len: 12; CDR3aa: CSVGGQRYEQYF; CDR3nt: TGCAGCGTTGGGGGGCAGAGATACGAGCAGTACTTC
v_gene: TRBV28; j_gene: TRBJ1-1; abundance: -; d_gene: -; len: 12; CDR3aa: CASTTSHTEAFF; CDR3nt: TGTGCCAGCACCACCTCCCACACTGAAGCTTTCTTT
v_gene: TRBV9; j_gene: TRBJ2-5; abundance: few; d_gene: -; len: 13; CDR3aa: CASSVRVGETQYF; CDR3nt: TGTGCCAGCAGCGTGAGAGTGGGAGAGACCCAGTACTTC
v_gene: TRBV24-1; j_gene: TRBJ2-3; abundance: -; d_gene: TRBD2; len: 16; CDR3aa: CATSDQSGRATDTQYF; CDR3nt: TGTGCCACCAGTGACCAAAGCGGGAGGGCCACAGATACGCAGTATTTT
v_gene: TRBV29-1; j_gene: TRBJ2-3; abundance: -; d_gene: -; len: 12; CDR3aa: CSVGDQRDTQYF; CDR3nt: TGCAGCGTAGGGGATCAAAGAGATACGCAGTATTTT
v_gene: TRBV11-2; j_gene: TRBJ2-3; abundance: -; d_gene: TRBD2; len: 16; CDR3aa: CASTPRGLESTDTQYF; CDR3nt: TGTGCCAGCACCCCCCGGGGACTAGAAAGCACAGATACGCAGTATTTT
v_gene: TRBV7-2; j_gene: TRBJ2-7; abundance: -; d_gene: -; len: 13; CDR3aa: CASSSPGPYEQYF; CDR3nt: TGTGCCAGCAGCTCCCCGGGACCCTACGAGCAGTACTTC
v_gene: TRBV20-1; j_gene: TRBJ1-1; abundance: -; d_gene: -; len: 11; CDR3aa: CSARTRTEAFF; CDR3nt: TGCAGTGCTAGAACTAGAACTGAAGCTTTCTTT
v_gene: TRBV2; j_gene: TRBJ1-5; abundance: -; d_gene: -; len: 14; CDR3aa: CASSEALGNQPQHF; CDR3nt: TGTGCCAGCAGTGAAGCGCTGGGCAATCAGCCCCAGCATTTT
v_gene: TRBV6-1; j_gene: TRBJ1-1; abundance: -; d_gene: -; len: 14; CDR3aa: CASSDEVGVTEAFF; CDR3nt: TGTGCCAGCAGTGATGAGGTTGGGGTCACTGAAGCTTTCTTT
v_gene: TRBV20-1; j_gene: TRBJ2-7; abundance: -; d_gene: -; len: 15; CDR3aa: CSASNDTGKAYEQYF; CDR3nt: TGCAGTGCTAGTAACGATACAGGGAAGGCCTACGAGCAGTACTTC
v_gene: TRBV2; j_gene: TRBJ1-1; abundance: few; d_gene: TRBD1; len: 13; CDR3aa: CASSQGAWTEAFF; CDR3nt: TGTGCCAGCAGCCAGGGGGCTTGGACTGAAGCTTTCTTT
v_gene: TRBV21-1; j_gene: TRBJ1-2; abundance: -; d_gene: -; len: 16; CDR3aa: CASSKGWTRSQNGYTF; CDR3nt: TGTGCCAGCAGCAAAGGTTGGACCCGCAGCCAAAATGGCTACACCTTC
v_gene: TRBV3-1/TRBV3-2; j_gene: TRBJ1-2; abundance: -; d_gene: -; len: 12; CDR3aa: CASSPGTYGYTF; CDR3nt: TGTGCCAGCAGCCCCGGGACCTATGGCTACACCTTC
v_gene: TRBV6-5; j_gene: TRBJ1-2; abundance: -; d_gene: TRBD1; len: 14; CDR3aa: CASSYGTGSYGYTF; CDR3nt: TGTGCCAGCAGTTACGGGACAGGGTCCTATGGCTACACCTTC
v_gene: TRBV5-5; j_gene: TRBJ2-7; abundance: -; d_gene: -; len: 13; CDR3aa: CASSLHRDDEQYF; CDR3nt: TGTGCCAGCAGCTTGCACAGGGACGACGAGCAGTACTTC
v_gene: TRBV20-1; j_gene: TRBJ1-1; abundance: -; d_gene: -; len: 10; CDR3aa: CSDGNTEAFF; CDR3nt: TGCAGTGATGGGAACACTGAAGCTTTCTTT
v_gene: TRBV6-2/TRBV6-3; j_gene: TRBJ2-2; abundance: -; d_gene: -; len: 13; CDR3aa: CASSYHLTGELFF; CDR3nt: TGTGCCAGCAGTTACCATCTCACCGGGGAGCTGTTTTTT
v_gene: TRBV10-3; j_gene: TRBJ2-1; abundance: once; d_gene: TRBD1; len: 18; CDR3aa: CAISKLAGGNWAYNEQFF; CDR3nt: TGTGCCATCAGTAAACTGGCAGGGGGAAACTGGGCCTACAATGAGCAGTTCTTC
v_gene: TRBV6-5; j_gene: TRBJ2-1; abundance: -; d_gene: -; len: 13; CDR3aa: CASGRGNGGEQFF; CDR3nt: TGTGCCAGCGGGCGGGGTAACGGAGGGGAGCAGTTCTTC
v_gene: TRBV5-1; j_gene: TRBJ1-2; abundance: -; d_gene: -; len: 12; CDR3aa: CASSLDKGGYTF; CDR3nt: TGCGCCAGCAGCTTGGACAAGGGCGGCTACACCTTC
v_gene: TRBV5-1; j_gene: TRBJ2-2; abundance: -; d_gene: TRBD1; len: 15; CDR3aa: CASSPGQGNTGELFF; CDR3nt: TGCGCCAGCAGCCCCGGACAGGGGAACACCGGGGAGCTGTTTTTT
v_gene: TRBV3-1/TRBV3-2; j_gene: TRBJ2-7; abundance: once; d_gene: TRBD2; len: 14; CDR3aa: CASSLLAGDHEQYF; CDR3nt: TGTGCCAGCAGCCTCCTAGCGGGAGATCACGAGCAGTACTTC
v_gene: TRBV11-1; j_gene: TRBJ2-1; abundance: -; d_gene: TRBD1; len: 13; CDR3aa: CASTMDRLNEQFF; CDR3nt: TGTGCCAGCACTATGGACAGGCTGAATGAGCAGTTCTTC
v_gene: TRBV28; j_gene: TRBJ1-4; abundance: -; d_gene: TRBD1; len: 14; CDR3aa: CASSSGTGNEKLFF; CDR3nt: TGTGCCAGCAGTTCGGGGACAGGGAATGAAAAACTGTTTTTT
v_gene: TRBV15; j_gene: TRBJ2-1; abundance: -; d_gene: -; len: 15; CDR3aa: CATSRGQGGNNEQFF; CDR3nt: TGTGCCACCAGCAGAGGTCAAGGGGGTAACAATGAGCAGTTCTTC
v_gene: TRBV28; j_gene: TRBJ1-2; abundance: once; d_gene: TRBD1; len: 15; CDR3aa: CASSPAGTGGYGYTF; CDR3nt: TGTGCCAGCAGTCCGGCCGGGACAGGGGGCTATGGCTACACCTTC
v_gene: TRBV3-1/TRBV3-2; j_gene: TRBJ1-2; abundance: -; d_gene: TRBD1; len: 18; CDR3aa: CASSQDPHRGRANYGYTF; CDR3nt: TGTGCCAGCAGCCAAGATCCCCACAGGGGGAGGGCTAACTATGGCTACACCTTC
v_gene: TRBV25-1; j_gene: TRBJ1-4; abundance: -; d_gene: -; len: 16; CDR3aa: CASSERDNWAQEKLFF; CDR3nt: TGTGCCAGCAGTGAAAGGGACAATTGGGCCCAGGAAAAACTGTTTTTT
v_gene: TRBV3-1/TRBV3-2; j_gene: TRBJ1-1; abundance: -; d_gene: TRBD1; len: 16; CDR3aa: CASSFYSGGRDTEAFF; CDR3nt: TGTGCCAGCAGCTTCTACTCAGGGGGGAGGGACACTGAAGCTTTCTTT
v_gene: TRBV18; j_gene: TRBJ2-2; abundance: -; d_gene: -; len: 15; CDR3aa: CASSQLTIDTGELFF; CDR3nt: TGTGCCAGCTCACAGCTTACCATCGACACCGGGGAGCTGTTTTTT
v_gene: TRBV28; j_gene: TRBJ1-2; abundance: -; d_gene: TRBD1; len: 16; CDR3aa: CASSFRWNRGNYGYTF; CDR3nt: TGTGCCAGCAGTTTTAGGTGGAACAGGGGGAACTATGGCTACACCTTC
v_gene: TRBV11-2; j_gene: TRBJ1-1; abundance: -; d_gene: TRBD1; len: 15; CDR3aa: CASRRIQGGGTEAFF; CDR3nt: TGTGCCAGCAGAAGGATACAGGGGGGCGGGACTGAAGCTTTCTTT
v_gene: TRBV9; j_gene: TRBJ1-1; abundance: -; d_gene: -; len: 14; CDR3aa: CASSVGGEGTEAFF; CDR3nt: TGTGCCAGCAGCGTAGGAGGCGAGGGCACTGAAGCTTTCTTT